The 12 T cell receptor beta chains below were found in one sample sequenced in a study of blood T cells in healthy people across ages (dated by TCRdb to the mid-2010s). Library generation was performed with 5' RACE. TCRdb shows the sequencer as Illumina HiSeq 2500. A second PCR of roughly 6 to 11 cycles was performed with a sample-barcoded 5' primer and a J-beta primer mix. TCRdb redid the processing of the public reads, applying fastp at Q25 and MiXCR, and retained in-frame beta chains. Each CDR3 protein gets just one entry, which takes the most common genes and DNA from the rows behind it. Within this sample are roughly 700,000 distinct CDR3 sequences, with about 52% of them counted one time only. The ten largest clonotypes hold under 35% of the sample. Source material: blood. These receptor sequences come from a woman aged 55-75 years in good health.

A remark on this clonotype: One junction end disagrees with the germline gene, perhaps due to a read error. The genes are TRBV6-1 and TRBJ1-2; TRBD1 matches at 7 bases. The CDR3 is made up of 11 amino acids. CDR1 and CDR2 from the germline V gene are MNHNS and SASEGT. DNA of the CDR3: TGTGCCATTGACAGGGTTTATGGCTACACCTTT. Translation: CAIDRVYGYTF.

This clonotype was recorded many times. The chain joins TRBV30 to TRBJ2-5; D is undetermined. The V end was cut by 0 bases, the J end by 2 bases, with 13 bases between. The germline V gene has CDR1 GTSNPN and CDR2 SVGIG (reference sequence). CDR3 length: 15 residues. CDR3 in DNA: TGTGCCTGGAGTGTACCCAGGCCAGATCAAGAGACCCAGTACTTC. Its protein is CAWSVPRPDQETQYF.

There are a few counts of this clonotype. The chain combines TRBV13 with TRBJ2-7; TRBD2 aligns across 7 bases. The CDR3 loop spans 15 amino acids. Germline V lookup: CDR1 PRHDT, CDR2 FYEKMQ (reference sequence). V shed 5 bases, J shed 3 bases, and the junction held 10 bases outside the gene matches. The CDR3 is CASSRFGAGNYEQYF. The DNA for the CDR3 is TGTGCCAGCAGCCGTTTCGGAGCGGGGAACTACGAGCAGTACTTC.

This clonotype was picked up one time. This rearrangement joins TRBV3-1 to TRBJ2-3; no clear D gene. The CDR3 loop spans 18 amino acids. Germline V lookup: CDR1 LGHDT, CDR2 YNNKEL (reference sequence). Trimming took off 0 bases at V and 1 base at J, with 17 bases between the two ends. The chain's CDR3 is CASSQEAWRQRGTDTQYF. DNA of the CDR3: TGTGCCAGCAGCCAAGAGGCATGGCGGCAACGTGGCACAGATACGCAGTATTTT.

The chain joins TRBV4-3 to TRBJ2-2, with D uncertain. CDR3 length: 14 amino acids. The ends were cut back, 4 bases at V and 3 bases at J, with 9 bases in the middle. Per germline, CDR1 LGHNA and CDR2 YSLEER. CDR3 coding DNA: TGCGCCAGCAGCCGTGACGGGTACACCGGGGAGCTGTTTTTT. Its protein product is CASSRDGYTGELFF.

The chain couples TRBV28 to TRBJ2-5; 10 bases line up with TRBD2. The end of the DNA aligns better with TRBJ2-7, so the J call may be wrong. Germline CDR1 MDHEN, CDR2 SYDVKM. The CDR3 consists of 15 residues. The CDR3 protein is CASSPSSGSFNEQYF. The CDR3 DNA sequence: TGTGCCAGCAGTCCATCTAGCGGGAGTTTCAACGAGCAGTACTTC.

V and J are TRBV20-1 and TRBJ2-2; D is unresolved. Trimming took 0 bases from V and 5 from J, leaving 13 bases between them. CDR1 is DFQATT, CDR2 SNEGSKA, per germline (reference sequence). This CDR3 has 15 amino acids. CDR3 sequence: CSARDVTKVTGELFF. CDR3 in DNA: TGCAGTGCTAGAGATGTGACAAAGGTGACCGGGGAGCTGTTTTTT.

The V call is TRBV30, the J call TRBJ2-7, with D perhaps matching TRBD1 (6 bases). Near its end, the DNA agrees better with TRBJ2-5, so the J call may be wrong. There are 13 residues in the CDR3. CDR1 and CDR2 (germline): GTSNPN, SVGIG (reference sequence). CDR3 DNA sequence: TGTGCCTGGAGTGTAGGGGGTGGAGAGACCCAGTACTTC. Protein sequence: CAWSVGGGETQYF.

There are a few counts of this clonotype. The chain employs TRBV29-1 and TRBJ2-3, with 9 bases identical to TRBD1. V was pared by 3 bases and J by 6 bases, with 4 bases of the junction left unmatched. CDR1 and CDR2 from the germline V gene are SQVTM and ANQGSEA. The CDR3 loop spans 13 amino acids. The CDR3 is CSVDGTGSDTQYF. The DNA of the CDR3 is TGCAGCGTTGACGGGACAGGGTCCGATACGCAGTATTTT.

The chain uses TRBV6-1 and TRBJ2-2; no clear D. Germline assignment: CDR1 MNHNS and CDR2 SASEGT. There are 13 residues in the CDR3. V gave up 6 bases and J gave up 2 bases, with 7 bases separating them. In DNA, the CDR3 is TGTGCCAGCAGGCCAGCTAACACCGGGGAGCTGTTTTTT. Protein product: CASRPANTGELFF.

CDR3 region: CASSVVWGSPQDEQYF. The CDR3 DNA is TGTGCCAGCAGCGTAGTTTGGGGGAGCCCCCAGGATGAGCAGTACTTC. This chain connects TRBV9 to TRBJ2-7; TRBD1 or TRBD2 may be the D gene (5 bases each). V was pared by 0 bases and J by 7 bases, with 20 bases between. This CDR3 contains 16 residues. Germline V gene lookup returns CDR1 SGDLS and CDR2 YYNGEE.

The gene calls are TRBV12-3 or TRBV12-4 and TRBJ1-6, with 7 positions matching TRBD1. The junction had 11 bases not matched to a gene; V was cut back by 7 bases and J by 8 bases. This CDR3 region has 15 residues. This CDR3 reads CASTQDPGGHSPLHF. The CDR3 DNA follows: TGTGCCAGCACCCAGGACCCAGGGGGTCATTCACCCCTCCACTTT.